The 8 T cell receptor beta chains presented below share a single source sample, sequenced in a study of cytomegalovirus exposure and HLA in healthy donors. The PCR contained 60 Vbeta and 13 Jbeta primers. Sequenced by immunoSEQ multiplex PCR; TCRdb stores in-frame clones only, minus some. The repertoire holds 100,000 to 120,000 clones, with 67% as singletons. The specimen was PBMCs. The receptor set was obtained from a man in his late teens or twenties in good health and CMV-seropositive.

The chain is built from TRBV20-1 and TRBJ1-5; no clear D. From germline, CDR1 is DFQATT and CDR2 SNEGSKA (reference sequence). The CDR3 is made up of 10 amino acids. The CDR3, as DNA: TGCAGGCGGAGGGATCAGCCCCAGCATTTT. Translating it yields CRRRDQPQHF.

This chain joins TRBV6-6 and TRBJ1-6; possible D gene TRBD1, 6 bases. CDR3 length: 14 amino acids. Germline V CDR1 and CDR2: MNHNY, SVGAGI (reference sequence). V gave up 8 bases and J gave up 8 bases, with 16 bases separating them. CDR3 sequence: CASRGDTDHSPLHF. The CDR3 bases are TGTGCCAGCCGTGGGGACACAGATCATTCACCCCTCCACTTT.

This chain connects TRBV2 to TRBJ2-5; 10 bases are a match to TRBD2. The CDR3 sequence is 16 residues long. Germline CDR1 is SNHLY and CDR2 is FYNNEI. The V gene end was trimmed by 8 bases and the J gene end by 5 bases; junction bases not matched to a gene: 14. The CDR3 reads CASRDWGAGGVETQYF. CDR3 sequence (DNA): TGTGCCAGCCGCGACTGGGGAGCGGGGGGGGTCGAGACCCAGTACTTC.

The rearrangement uses TRBV4-1 and TRBJ2-3, with unresolved D. V lost 0 bases and J lost 0, with 13 bases in between. The germline gives CDR1 MGHRA, CDR2 YSYEKL. The CDR3 sequence is 17 residues long. CDR3 in DNA: TGCGCCAGCAGCCAAGATCCGAATCGGCGGAGCACAGATACGCAGTATTTT. Its protein product is CASSQDPNRRSTDTQYF.

For the CDR3, the DNA is TGTGCCAGCTCACCAGTAGCGGGGTCCTACAATGAGCAGTTCTTC. The encoded protein is CASSPVAGSYNEQFF. The genes are TRBV18 and TRBJ2-1; 8 bases are a match to TRBD2. The V and J ends lost 2 bases and 1 base, in that order; junction bases with no gene match: 1. Germline V lookup: CDR1 KGHSH, CDR2 LQKENI. This CDR3 has 15 amino acids.

The J gene is TRBJ1-1, the V gene TRBV7-8, with 7 nucleotides matching TRBD1. V was pared by 2 bases and J by 4 bases, with 7 bases of the junction left unmatched. The CDR3 has 15 residues. Germline-derived CDR1 and CDR2 are SGHVS and FQNEAQ. CDR3 nucleotide sequence: TGTGCCAGCAGCTTAAGGACAGGCCTACTCACTGAAGCTTTCTTT. Translating it yields CASSLRTGLLTEAFF.

This chain links TRBV2 with TRBJ1-5; 10 bases fit TRBD1. This CDR3 is 19 amino acids long. The V and J ends lost 6 bases and 0 bases, in that order; junction bases with no gene match: 14. Germline values: CDR1 SNHLY, CDR2 FYNNEI. As DNA, the CDR3 is TGTGCCAGCAGGTCTCCGGGACAGGGGAGCCCTAATAGCAATCAGCCCCAGCATTTT. Translated: CASRSPGQGSPNSNQPQHF.

The chain couples TRBV2 to TRBJ1-1, with a possible D match to TRBD1 (6 bases). V shed 6 bases and J shed 5 bases, with 10 bases lying between them. Germline V gives CDR1 SNHLY, CDR2 FYNNEI. The CDR3 is 12 amino acids. The CDR3 DNA reads TGTGCCAGCAGACAGGGAGGGACTGAAGCTTTCTTT. Translation: CASRQGGTEAFF.